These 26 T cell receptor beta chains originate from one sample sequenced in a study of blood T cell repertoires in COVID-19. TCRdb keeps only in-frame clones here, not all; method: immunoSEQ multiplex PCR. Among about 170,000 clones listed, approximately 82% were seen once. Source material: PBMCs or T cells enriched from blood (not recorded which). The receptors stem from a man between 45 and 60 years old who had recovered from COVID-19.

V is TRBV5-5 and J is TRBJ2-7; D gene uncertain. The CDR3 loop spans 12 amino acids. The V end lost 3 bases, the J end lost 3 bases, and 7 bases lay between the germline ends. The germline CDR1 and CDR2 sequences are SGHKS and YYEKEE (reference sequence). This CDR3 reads CASSSEYYEQYF. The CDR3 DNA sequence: TGTGCCAGCAGCTCAGAATACTACGAGCAGTACTTC.

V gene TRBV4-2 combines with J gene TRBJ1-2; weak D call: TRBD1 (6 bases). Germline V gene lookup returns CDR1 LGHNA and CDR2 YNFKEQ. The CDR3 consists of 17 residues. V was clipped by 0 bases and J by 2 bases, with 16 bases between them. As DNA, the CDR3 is TGTGCCAGCAGCCAAGATTGGGGGGGCGGCTTGAACTATGGCTACACCTTC. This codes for CASSQDWGGGLNYGYTF.

CDR3 nucleotides: TGTGCCAGCAGACTAGCGGGGAGCTCCTACGAGCAGTACTTC. Translating gives CASRLAGSSYEQYF. V gene TRBV6-5 combines with J gene TRBJ2-7; 10 bases are shared with TRBD2. Germline V gene data show CDR1 as MNHEY and CDR2 as SVGAGI. This CDR3 is built from 14 residues. The V segment lost 6 bases and the J segment 0 bases; nucleotides outside the gene matches: 2.

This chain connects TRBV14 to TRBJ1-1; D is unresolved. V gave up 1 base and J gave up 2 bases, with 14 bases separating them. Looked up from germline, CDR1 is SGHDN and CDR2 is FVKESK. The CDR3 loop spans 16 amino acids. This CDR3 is CASSQVDGIGNTEAFF. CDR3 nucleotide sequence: TGTGCCAGCAGCCAAGTCGACGGGATAGGCAACACTGAAGCTTTCTTT.

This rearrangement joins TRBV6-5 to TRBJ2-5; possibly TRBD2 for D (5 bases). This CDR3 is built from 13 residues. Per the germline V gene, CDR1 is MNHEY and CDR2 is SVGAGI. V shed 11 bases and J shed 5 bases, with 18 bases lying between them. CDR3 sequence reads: CALGEPGVETQYF. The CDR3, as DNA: TGTGCCCTGGGAGAGCCCGGTGTGGAGACCCAGTACTTC.

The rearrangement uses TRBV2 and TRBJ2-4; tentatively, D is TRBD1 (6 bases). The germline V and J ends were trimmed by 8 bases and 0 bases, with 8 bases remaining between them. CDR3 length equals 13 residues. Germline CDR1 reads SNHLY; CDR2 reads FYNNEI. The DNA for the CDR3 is TGTGCCAGCGGGGGCCCAGCCAAAAACATTCAGTACTTC. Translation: CASGGPAKNIQYF.

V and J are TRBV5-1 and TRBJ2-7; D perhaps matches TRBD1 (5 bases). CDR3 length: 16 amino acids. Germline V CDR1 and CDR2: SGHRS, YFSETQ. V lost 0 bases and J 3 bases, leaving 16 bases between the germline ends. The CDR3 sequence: CASSLEPTGTFYEQYF. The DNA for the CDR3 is TGCGCCAGCAGCTTGGAGCCTACAGGAACCTTCTACGAGCAGTACTTC.

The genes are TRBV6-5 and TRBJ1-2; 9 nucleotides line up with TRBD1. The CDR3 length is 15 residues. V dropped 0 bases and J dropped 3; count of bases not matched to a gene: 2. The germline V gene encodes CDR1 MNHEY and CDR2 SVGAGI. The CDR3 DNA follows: TGTGCCAGCAGTTACTCTACAGGGGGCCACTATGGCTACACCTTC. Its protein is CASSYSTGGHYGYTF.

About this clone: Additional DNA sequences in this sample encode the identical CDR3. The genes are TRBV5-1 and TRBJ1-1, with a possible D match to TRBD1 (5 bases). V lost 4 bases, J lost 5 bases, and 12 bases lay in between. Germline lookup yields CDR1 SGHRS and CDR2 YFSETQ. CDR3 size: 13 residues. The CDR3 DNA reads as TGCGCCAGCAGCCTACAGGAAGGTACTGAAGCTTTCTTT. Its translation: CASSLQEGTEAFF.

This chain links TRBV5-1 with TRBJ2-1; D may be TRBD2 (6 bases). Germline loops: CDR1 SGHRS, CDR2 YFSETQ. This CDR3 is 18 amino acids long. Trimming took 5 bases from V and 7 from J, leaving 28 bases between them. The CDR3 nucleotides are TGCGCCAGCAGACTCCGCGGGGCCGCCCCTCTTATGAGGAATGAGCAGTTCTTC. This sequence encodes CASRLRGAAPLMRNEQFF.

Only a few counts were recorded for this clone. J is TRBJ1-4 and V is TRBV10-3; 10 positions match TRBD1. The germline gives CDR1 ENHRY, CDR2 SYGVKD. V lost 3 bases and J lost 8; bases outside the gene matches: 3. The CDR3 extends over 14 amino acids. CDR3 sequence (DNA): TGTGCCATCAGTGACGGGACAGGGGTGGAAAAACTGTTTTTT. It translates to CAISDGTGVEKLFF.

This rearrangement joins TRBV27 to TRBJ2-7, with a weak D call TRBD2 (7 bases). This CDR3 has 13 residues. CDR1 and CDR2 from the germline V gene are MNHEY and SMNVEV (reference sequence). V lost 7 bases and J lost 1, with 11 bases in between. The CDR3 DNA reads TGTGCCAGCATGGGGGGGGCGTCCTACGAGCAGTACTTC. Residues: CASMGGASYEQYF.

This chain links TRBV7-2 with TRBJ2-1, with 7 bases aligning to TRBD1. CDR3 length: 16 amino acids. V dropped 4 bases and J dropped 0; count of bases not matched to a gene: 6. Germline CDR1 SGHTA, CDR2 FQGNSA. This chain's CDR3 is CASSSWQGVSYNEQFF. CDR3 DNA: TGTGCCAGCAGCTCTTGGCAGGGGGTCTCCTACAATGAGCAGTTCTTC.

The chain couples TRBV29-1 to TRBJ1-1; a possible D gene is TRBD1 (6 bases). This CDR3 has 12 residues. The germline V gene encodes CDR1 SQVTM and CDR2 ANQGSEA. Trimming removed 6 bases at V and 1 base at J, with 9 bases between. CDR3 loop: CSVKQGNTEAFF. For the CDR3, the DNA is TGCAGCGTGAAACAGGGGAACACTGAAGCTTTCTTT.

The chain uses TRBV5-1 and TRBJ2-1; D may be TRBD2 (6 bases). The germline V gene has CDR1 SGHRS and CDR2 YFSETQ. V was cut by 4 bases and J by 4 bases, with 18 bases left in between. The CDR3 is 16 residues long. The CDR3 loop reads CASSLLRGLEYNEQFF. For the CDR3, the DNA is TGCGCCAGCAGCCTTCTACGGGGACTGGAATACAATGAGCAGTTCTTC.

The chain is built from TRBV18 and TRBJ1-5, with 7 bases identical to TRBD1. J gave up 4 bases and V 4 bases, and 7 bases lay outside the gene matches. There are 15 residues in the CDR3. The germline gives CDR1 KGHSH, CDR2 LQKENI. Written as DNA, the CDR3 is TGTGCCAGCTCACTCGCGACAGGGTATAATCAGCCCCAGCATTTT. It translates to CASSLATGYNQPQHF.

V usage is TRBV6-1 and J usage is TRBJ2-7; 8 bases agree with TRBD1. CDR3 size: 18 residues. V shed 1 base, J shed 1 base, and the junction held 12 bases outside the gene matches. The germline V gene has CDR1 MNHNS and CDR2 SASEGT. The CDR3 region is CASSEDPLGQVLSYEQYF. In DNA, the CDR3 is TGTGCCAGCAGTGAAGACCCGTTGGGACAGGTGCTATCCTACGAGCAGTACTTC.

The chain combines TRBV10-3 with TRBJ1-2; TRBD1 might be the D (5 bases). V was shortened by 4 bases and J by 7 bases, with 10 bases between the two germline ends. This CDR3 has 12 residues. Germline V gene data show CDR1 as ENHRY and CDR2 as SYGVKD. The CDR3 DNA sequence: TGTGCCATCAGTGGGGAGGGACTTGGCTACACCTTC. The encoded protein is CAISGEGLGYTF.

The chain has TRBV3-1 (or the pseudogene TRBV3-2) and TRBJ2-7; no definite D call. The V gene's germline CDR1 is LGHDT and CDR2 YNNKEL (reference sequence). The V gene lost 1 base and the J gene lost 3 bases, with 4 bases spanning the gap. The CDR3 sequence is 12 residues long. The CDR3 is CASSQVNYEQYF. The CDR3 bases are TGTGCCAGCAGCCAAGTTAACTACGAGCAGTACTTC.

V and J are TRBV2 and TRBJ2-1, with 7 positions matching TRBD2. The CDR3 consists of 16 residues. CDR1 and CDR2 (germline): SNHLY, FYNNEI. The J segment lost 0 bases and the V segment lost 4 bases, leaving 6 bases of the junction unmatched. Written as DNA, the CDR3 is TGTGCCAGCAGTGTGGCGGGGGATAACTCCTACAATGAGCAGTTCTTC. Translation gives CASSVAGDNSYNEQFF.

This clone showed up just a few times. CDR3 bases: TGTGCCAGCAGCTTAGCGAGCCGGCGGGATCTAGGGGCCTCCTACGAGCAGTACTTC. Its translation is CASSLASRRDLGASYEQYF. V and J are TRBV7-8 and TRBJ2-7, with TRBD2 as a possible D gene (6 bases). The CDR3 has 19 amino acids. The V end was cut by 0 bases, the J end by 0 bases, with 21 bases between. Germline CDR1 is SGHVS and CDR2 is FQNEAQ.

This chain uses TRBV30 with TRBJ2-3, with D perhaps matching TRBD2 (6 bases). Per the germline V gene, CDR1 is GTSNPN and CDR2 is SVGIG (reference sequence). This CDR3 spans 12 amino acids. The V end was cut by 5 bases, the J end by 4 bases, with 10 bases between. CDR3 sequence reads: CAWDGGSDTQYF. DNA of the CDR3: TGTGCCTGGGACGGAGGGTCAGATACGCAGTATTTT. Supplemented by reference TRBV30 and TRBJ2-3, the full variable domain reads SQTIHQWPATLVQPVGSPLSLECTVEGTSNPNLYWYRQAAGRGLQLLFYSVGIGQISSEVPQNLSASRPQDRQFILSSKKLLLSDSGFYLCAWDGGSDTQYFGPGTRLTVL.

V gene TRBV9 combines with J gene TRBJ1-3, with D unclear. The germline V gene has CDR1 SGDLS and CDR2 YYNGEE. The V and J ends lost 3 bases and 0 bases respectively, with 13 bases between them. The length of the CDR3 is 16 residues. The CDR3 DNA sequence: TGTGCCAGCAGCGACTCCGGGTCAGTCTCTGGAAACACCATATATTTT. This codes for CASSDSGSVSGNTIYF.

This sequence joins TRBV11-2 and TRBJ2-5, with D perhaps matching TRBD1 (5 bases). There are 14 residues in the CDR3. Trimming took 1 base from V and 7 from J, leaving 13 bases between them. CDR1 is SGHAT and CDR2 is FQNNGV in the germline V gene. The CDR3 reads CASSLAGRRGTQYF. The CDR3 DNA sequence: TGTGCCAGCAGCTTAGCAGGACGTAGGGGGACCCAGTACTTC.

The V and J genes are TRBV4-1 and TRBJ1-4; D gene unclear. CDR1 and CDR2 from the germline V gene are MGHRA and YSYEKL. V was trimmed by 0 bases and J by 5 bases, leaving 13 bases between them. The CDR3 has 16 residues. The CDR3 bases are TGCGCCAGCAGCCAAGAGTCTGCGGTTTTCAATGAAAAACTGTTTTTT. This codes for CASSQESAVFNEKLFF.

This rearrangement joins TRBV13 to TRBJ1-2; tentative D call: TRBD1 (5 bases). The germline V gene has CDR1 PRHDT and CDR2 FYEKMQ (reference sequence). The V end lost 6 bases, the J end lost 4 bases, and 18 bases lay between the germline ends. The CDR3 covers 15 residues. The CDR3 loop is CASSRDFLRGYGYTF. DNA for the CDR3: TGTGCCAGCAGTCGGGACTTCCTGCGGGGCTATGGCTACACCTTC.